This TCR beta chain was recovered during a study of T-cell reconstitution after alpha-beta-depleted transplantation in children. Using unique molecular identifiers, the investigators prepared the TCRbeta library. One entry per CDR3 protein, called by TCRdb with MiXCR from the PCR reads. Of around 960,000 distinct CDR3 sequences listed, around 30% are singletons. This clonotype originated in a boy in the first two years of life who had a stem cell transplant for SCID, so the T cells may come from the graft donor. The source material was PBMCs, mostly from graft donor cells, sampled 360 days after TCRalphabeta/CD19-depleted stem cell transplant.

CDR3 coding DNA: TGTGCCAGCAGCCAAGACCGAAAATCTGGGGCCAACGTCCTGACTTTC. Its translation: CASSQDRKSGANVLTF. V and J are TRBV4-2 and TRBJ2-6; D gene uncertain. With 0 bases removed from V and 1 base from J, the gap between germline ends came to 7 bases. The germline V gene encodes CDR1 LGHNA and CDR2 YNFKEQ. The CDR3 loop spans 16 amino acids.